This TCR beta chain came from a study of blood T cell repertoires in COVID-19. Background on the study: Spain, Italy and the United States supplied samples that represented acute and convalescent COVID-19. PBMCs, B-cell-depleted T cells, or T cells were the source of the cDNA or gDNA that made up the material.

The CDR3 has 14 amino acids. The V gene's germline CDR1 is SNHLY and CDR2 FYNNEI. The V gene lost 6 bases and the J gene lost 7 bases, with 15 bases spanning the gap. Data came from immunoSEQ multiplex PCR; TCRdb stores just in-frame clones and leaves some out. This sample has 250,000 to 350,000 clones, with roughly 83% found just once. V gene TRBV2 combines with J gene TRBJ1-4; the D gene is possibly TRBD1 (6 bases). The TCR was taken from a human donor with COVID-19, enrolled during active disease. The donor label of this sample is uncertain. The material sequenced was peripheral blood. The CDR3 loop reads CASRVTGSSEKLFF. The CDR3 nucleotides read TGTGCCAGCAGGGTAACAGGGAGCAGTGAAAAACTGTTTTTT.